This TCR beta chain was found in a study of CDR3 diversity in severe acne. This clonotype showed up many times. TCRdb processed the PCR reads anew with MiXCR; each CDR3 protein has one entry. Of some 85,000 distinct CDR3 sequences detected, approximately 49% appear once; the ten largest clones hold around 10%. The sequenced sample consisted of blood. This clonotype was obtained from a male donor with severe acne vulgaris.

The CDR3 protein is CASQNNPVAVKETQYF. The CDR3 DNA reads as TGTGCCAGTCAAAACAACCCGGTGGCGGTGAAAGAGACCCAGTACTTC. V is TRBV25-1 and J is TRBJ2-5; unclear D gene. Germline-derived CDR1 and CDR2 are MGHDK and SYGVNS. V was pared by 9 bases and J by 3 bases, with 23 bases between. This CDR3 has 16 amino acids.